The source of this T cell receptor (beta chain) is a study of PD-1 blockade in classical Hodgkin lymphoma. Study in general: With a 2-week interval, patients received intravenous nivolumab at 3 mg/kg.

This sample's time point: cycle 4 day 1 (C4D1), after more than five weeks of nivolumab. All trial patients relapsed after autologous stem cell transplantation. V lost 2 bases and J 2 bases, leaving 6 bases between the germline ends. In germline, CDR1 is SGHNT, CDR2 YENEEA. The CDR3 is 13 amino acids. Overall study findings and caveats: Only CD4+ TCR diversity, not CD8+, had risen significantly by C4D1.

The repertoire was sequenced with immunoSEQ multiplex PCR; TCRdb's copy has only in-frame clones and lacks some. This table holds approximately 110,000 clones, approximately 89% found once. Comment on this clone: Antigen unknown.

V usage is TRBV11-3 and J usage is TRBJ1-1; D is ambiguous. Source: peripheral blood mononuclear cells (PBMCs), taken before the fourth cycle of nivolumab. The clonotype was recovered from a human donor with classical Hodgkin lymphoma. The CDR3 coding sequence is TGTGCCAGCAGCTTAAAAGGAAACACTGAAGCTTTCTTT. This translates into CASSLKGNTEAFF.